This T cell receptor (beta chain) was recovered during a study of early T cells in non-severe SARS-CoV-2 infection. Study in general: Bulk RNA isolated from unsorted whole blood underwent sequencing; chains were not paired.

TCRdb re-derived calls from the 5' RACE reads in MiXCR, one entry per CDR3 protein. The top ten hold about 9% of the sample, which has some 53,000 distinct CDR3 sequences, over 7.5% seen once. V lost 3 bases, J lost 6 bases, and 11 bases lay in between. Germline V gene sequence: CDR1 SGHVS, CDR2 FNYEAQ. This CDR3 region has 13 residues. The sample holds a few counts of this clonotype. The sequenced material came from whole blood. The TCR was taken from an adult who was a healthcare worker with PCR-confirmed SARS-CoV-2 infection or an uninfected control (not recorded which). V is TRBV7-6 and J is TRBJ1-2, with D unclear. The CDR3 is CASSFSPVDGYTF. CDR3 nucleotide sequence: TGTGCCAGCAGCTTCAGTCCCGTCGATGGCTACACCTTC.